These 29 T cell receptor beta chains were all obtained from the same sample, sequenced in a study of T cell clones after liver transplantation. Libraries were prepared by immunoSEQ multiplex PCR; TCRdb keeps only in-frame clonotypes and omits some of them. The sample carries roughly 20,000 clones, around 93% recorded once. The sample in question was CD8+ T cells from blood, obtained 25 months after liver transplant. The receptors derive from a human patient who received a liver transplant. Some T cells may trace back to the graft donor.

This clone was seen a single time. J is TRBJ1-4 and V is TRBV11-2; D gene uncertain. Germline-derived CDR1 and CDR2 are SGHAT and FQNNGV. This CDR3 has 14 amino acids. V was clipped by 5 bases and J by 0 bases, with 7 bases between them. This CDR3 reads CASSRIATNEKLFF. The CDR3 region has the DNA TGTGCCAGCAGCCGTATTGCAACTAATGAAAAACTGTTTTTT.

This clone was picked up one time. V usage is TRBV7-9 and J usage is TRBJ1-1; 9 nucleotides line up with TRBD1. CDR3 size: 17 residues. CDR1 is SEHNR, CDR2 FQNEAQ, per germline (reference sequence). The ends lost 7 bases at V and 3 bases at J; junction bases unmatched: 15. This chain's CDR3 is CASTYSLWGQGDTEAFF. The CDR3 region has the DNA TGTGCCAGCACCTATTCCCTATGGGGACAGGGCGACACTGAAGCTTTCTTT.

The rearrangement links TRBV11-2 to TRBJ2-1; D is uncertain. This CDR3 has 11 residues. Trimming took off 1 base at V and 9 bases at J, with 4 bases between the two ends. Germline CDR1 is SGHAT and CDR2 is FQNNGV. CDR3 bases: TGTGCCAGCAGCTTAGGGGGTGAGCAGTTCTTC. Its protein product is CASSLGGEQFF.

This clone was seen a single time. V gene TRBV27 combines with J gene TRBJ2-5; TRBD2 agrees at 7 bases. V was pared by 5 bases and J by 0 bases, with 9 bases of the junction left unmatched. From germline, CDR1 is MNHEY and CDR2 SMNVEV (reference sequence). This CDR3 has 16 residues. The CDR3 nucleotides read TGTGCCAGCAGTAGAGGCAGCGGGGAGTACCAAGAGACCCAGTACTTC. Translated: CASSRGSGEYQETQYF.

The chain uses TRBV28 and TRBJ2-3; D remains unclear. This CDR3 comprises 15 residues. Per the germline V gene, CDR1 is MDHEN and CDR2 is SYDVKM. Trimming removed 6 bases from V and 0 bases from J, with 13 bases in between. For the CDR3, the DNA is TGTGCCAGCAGCTTGGACGGCGGAAGCACAGATACGCAGTATTTT. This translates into CASSLDGGSTDTQYF.

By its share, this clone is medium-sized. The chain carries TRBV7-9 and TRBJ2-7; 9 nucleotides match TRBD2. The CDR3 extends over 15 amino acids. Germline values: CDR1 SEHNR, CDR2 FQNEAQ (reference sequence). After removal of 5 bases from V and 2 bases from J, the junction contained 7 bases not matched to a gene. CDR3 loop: CASSATTSGAYEQYF. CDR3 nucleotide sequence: TGTGCCAGCAGCGCCACGACTAGCGGAGCCTACGAGCAGTACTTC.

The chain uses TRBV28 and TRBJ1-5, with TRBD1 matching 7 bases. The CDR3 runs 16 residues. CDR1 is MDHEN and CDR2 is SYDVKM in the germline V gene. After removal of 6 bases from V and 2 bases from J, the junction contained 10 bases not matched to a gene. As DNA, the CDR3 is TGTGCCAGCAGACTAGAGTTCAGGGGGGGCAATCAGCCCCAGCATTTT. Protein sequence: CASRLEFRGGNQPQHF.

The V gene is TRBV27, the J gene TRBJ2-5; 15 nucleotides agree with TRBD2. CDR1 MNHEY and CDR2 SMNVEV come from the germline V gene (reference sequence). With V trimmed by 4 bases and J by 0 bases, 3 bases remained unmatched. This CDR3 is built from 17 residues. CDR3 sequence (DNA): TGTGCCAGCAGTTCGGGACTAGCGGGAGGCGACCAAGAGACCCAGTACTTC. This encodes CASSSGLAGGDQETQYF.

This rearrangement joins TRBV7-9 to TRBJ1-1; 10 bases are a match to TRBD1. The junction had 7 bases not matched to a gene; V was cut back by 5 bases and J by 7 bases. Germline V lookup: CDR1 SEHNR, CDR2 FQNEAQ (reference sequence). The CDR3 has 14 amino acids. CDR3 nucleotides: TGTGCCAGCAGCACCCGGGACAGGGGACATGAAGCTTTCTTT. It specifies CASSTRDRGHEAFF.

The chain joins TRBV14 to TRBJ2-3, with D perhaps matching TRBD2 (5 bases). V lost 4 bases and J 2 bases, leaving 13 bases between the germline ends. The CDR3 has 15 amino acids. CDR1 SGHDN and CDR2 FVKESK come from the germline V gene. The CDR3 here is CASSRGGLTTDTQYF. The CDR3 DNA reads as TGTGCCAGCAGCCGTGGAGGACTTACCACAGATACGCAGTATTTT.

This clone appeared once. CDR3 amino acids: CASSVLTGELHEKLFF. The CDR3 region has the DNA TGTGCCAGTAGTGTACTGACAGGGGAACTACATGAAAAACTGTTTTTT. The chain is built from TRBV19 and TRBJ1-4; 8 positions agree with TRBD1. The CDR3 sequence is 16 residues long. J was trimmed by 6 bases and V by 5 bases; bases with no gene match: 11. Germline-derived CDR1 and CDR2 are LNHDA and SQIVND (reference sequence).

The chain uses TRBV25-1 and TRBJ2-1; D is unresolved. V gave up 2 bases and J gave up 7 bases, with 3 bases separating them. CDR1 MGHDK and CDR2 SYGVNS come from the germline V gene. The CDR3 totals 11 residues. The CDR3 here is CASSEVNEQFF. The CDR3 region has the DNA TGTGCCAGCAGTGAAGTGAATGAGCAGTTCTTC.

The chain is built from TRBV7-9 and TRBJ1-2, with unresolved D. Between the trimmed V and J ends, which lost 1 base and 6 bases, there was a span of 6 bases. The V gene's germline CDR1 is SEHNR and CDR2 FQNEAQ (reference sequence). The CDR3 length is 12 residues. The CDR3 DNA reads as TGTGCCAGCAGCTTAGGGACGGATGGCTACACCTTC. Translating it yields CASSLGTDGYTF.

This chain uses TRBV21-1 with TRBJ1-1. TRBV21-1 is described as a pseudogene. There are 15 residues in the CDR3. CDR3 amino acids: CASSKVQDVAPEAFF. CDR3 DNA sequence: TGTGCCAGCAGCAAAGTTCAGGACGTGGCCCCTGAAGCTTTCTTT.

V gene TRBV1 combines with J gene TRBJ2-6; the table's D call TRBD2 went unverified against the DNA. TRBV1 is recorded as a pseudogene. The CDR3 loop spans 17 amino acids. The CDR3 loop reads CTSRVRGAQSRANVLTF. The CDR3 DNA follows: TGCACCAGCAGGGTTCGGGGTGCACAAAGTCGGGCCAACGTCCTGACTTTC.

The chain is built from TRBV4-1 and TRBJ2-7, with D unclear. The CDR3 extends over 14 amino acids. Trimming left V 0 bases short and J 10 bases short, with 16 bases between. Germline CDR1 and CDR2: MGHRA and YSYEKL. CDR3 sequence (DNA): TGCGCCAGCAGCCAAGAAGAGGCAGGCTACGGTCAGTACTTC. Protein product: CASSQEEAGYGQYF.

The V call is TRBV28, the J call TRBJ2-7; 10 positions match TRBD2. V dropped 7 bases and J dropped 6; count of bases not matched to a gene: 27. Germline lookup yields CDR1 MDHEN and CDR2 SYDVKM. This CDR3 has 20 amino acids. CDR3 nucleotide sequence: TGTGCCAGCACCCTGGGACCGAGTGGGGGGGACCTAGCGGGAGTGAGCGAGCAGTACTTC. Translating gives CASTLGPSGGDLAGVSEQYF. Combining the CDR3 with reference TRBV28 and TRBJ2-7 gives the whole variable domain DVKVTQSSRYLVKRTGEKVFLECVQDMDHENMFWYRQDPGLGLRLIYFSYDVKMKEKGDIPEGYSVSREKKERFSLILESASTNQTSMYLCASTLGPSGGDLAGVSEQYFGPGTRLTVT.

The CDR3, as DNA: TGCGCCAGCAGCCAAGACAGGGGGCCTAATGAAAAACTGTTTTTT. Translated: CASSQDRGPNEKLFF. V and J are TRBV4-3 and TRBJ1-4; 8 nucleotides match TRBD1. The ends lost 0 bases at V and 3 bases at J; junction bases unmatched: 0. CDR3 length: 15 amino acids. CDR1 is LGHNA, CDR2 YSLEER, per germline.

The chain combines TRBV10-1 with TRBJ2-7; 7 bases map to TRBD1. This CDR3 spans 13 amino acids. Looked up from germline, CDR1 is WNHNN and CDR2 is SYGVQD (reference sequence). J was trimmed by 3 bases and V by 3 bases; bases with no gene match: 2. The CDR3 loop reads CASSDRDSYEQYF. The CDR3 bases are TGCGCCAGCAGTGATAGGGACAGCTACGAGCAGTACTTC.

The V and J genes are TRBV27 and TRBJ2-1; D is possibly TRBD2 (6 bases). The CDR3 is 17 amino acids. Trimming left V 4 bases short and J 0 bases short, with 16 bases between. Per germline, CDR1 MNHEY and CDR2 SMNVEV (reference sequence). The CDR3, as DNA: TGTGCCAGCAGTTCTCAAGGGACTCCACGCTCCTACAATGAGCAGTTCTTC. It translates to CASSSQGTPRSYNEQFF.

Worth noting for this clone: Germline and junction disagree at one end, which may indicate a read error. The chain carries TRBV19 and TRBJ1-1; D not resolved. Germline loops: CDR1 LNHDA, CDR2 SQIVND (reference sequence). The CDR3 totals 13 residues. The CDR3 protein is CASSIGPGTEAFF. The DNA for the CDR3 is TGTGCCAGTAGCATAGGTCCGGGAACTGAAGCTTTCTTT.

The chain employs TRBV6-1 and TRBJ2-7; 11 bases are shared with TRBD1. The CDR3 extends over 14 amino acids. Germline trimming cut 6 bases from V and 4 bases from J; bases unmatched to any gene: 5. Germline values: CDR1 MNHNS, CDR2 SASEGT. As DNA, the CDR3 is TGTGCCAGCAGACCGGGACAGGGGGTTTACGAGCAGTACTTC. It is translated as CASRPGQGVYEQYF.

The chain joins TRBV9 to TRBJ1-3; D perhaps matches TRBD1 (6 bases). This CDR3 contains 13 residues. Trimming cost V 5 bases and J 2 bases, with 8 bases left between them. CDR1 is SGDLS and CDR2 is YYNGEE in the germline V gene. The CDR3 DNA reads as TGTGCCAGCAGGGGGGCGCCTGGAAACACCATATATTTT. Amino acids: CASRGAPGNTIYF.

CDR3 region: CASSLLARSTDTQYF. CDR3 DNA: TGTGCCAGCAGTTTACTAGCGCGATCCACAGATACGCAGTATTTT. The chain recombines TRBV28 with TRBJ2-3, with a weak D call TRBD2 (6 bases). Looked up from germline, CDR1 is MDHEN and CDR2 is SYDVKM. The CDR3 is 15 amino acids. V shed 2 bases and J shed 2 bases, with 11 bases lying between them.

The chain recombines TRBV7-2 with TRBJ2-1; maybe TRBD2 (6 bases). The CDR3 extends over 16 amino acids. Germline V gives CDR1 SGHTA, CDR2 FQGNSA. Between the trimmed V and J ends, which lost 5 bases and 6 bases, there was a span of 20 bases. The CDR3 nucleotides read TGTGCCAGCAGCCCCCTTAGGCTAGCGTATAGCAATGAGCAGTTCTTC. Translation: CASSPLRLAYSNEQFF. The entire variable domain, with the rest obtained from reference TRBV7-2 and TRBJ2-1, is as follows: GAGVSQSPSNKVTEKGKDVELRCDPISGHTALYWYRQSLGQGLEFLIYFQGNSAPDKSGLPSDRFSAERTGGSVSTLTIQRTQQEDSAVYLCASSPLRLAYSNEQFFGPGTRLTVL.

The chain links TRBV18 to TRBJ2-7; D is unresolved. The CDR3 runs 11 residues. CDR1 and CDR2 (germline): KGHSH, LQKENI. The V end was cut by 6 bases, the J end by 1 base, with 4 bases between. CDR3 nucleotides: TGTGCCAGCTCGGATTCCTACGAGCAGTACTTC. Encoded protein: CASSDSYEQYF.

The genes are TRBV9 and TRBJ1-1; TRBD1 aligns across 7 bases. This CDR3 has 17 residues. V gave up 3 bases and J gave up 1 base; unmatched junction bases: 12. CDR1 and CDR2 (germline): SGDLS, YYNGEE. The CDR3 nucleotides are TGTGCCAGCAGCGCCAGTATCCAGGGACAGTCGAACACTGAAGCTTTCTTT. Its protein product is CASSASIQGQSNTEAFF. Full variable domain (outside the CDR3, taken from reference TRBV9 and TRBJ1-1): DSGVTQTPKHLITATGQRVTLRCSPRSGDLSVYWYQQSLDQGLQFLIQYYNGEERAKGNILERFSAQQFPDLHSELNLSSLELGDSALYFCASSASIQGQSNTEAFFGQGTRLTVV.

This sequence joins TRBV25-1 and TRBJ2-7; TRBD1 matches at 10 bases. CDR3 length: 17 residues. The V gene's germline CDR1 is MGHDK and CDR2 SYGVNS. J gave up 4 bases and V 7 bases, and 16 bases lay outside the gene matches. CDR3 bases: TGTGCCAGCATGAAAGGCCCCGGGACAGGGGACCTTTACGAGCAGTACTTC. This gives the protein CASMKGPGTGDLYEQYF.

The CDR3 bases are TGCGCCAGCAGCCACGGACTTCCGAACACCGGGGAGCTGTTTTTT. It is translated as CASSHGLPNTGELFF. The chain combines TRBV4-1 with TRBJ2-2, with TRBD2 as a possible D gene (5 bases). Germline CDR1 reads MGHRA; CDR2 reads YSYEKL. V was cut by 3 bases and J by 0 bases, with 8 bases left in between. CDR3 length equals 15 residues.